Only a few counts were recorded for the clone carrying this TCR beta chain. The data are from a study of tumor T cells in aggressive B-cell lymphoma. J was trimmed by 2 bases and V by 4 bases; bases with no gene match: 4. CDR1 LGHNA and CDR2 YSLEER come from the germline V gene. The CDR3 sequence is 15 residues long. Some clones are missing from TCRdb's copy, which holds only in-frame ones; the method was immunoSEQ multiplex PCR. The table has about 120 clones, around three quarters seen once. The sample consisted of tumor tissue. The sequence came from an adult with diffuse large B cell lymphoma. The chain uses TRBV4-3 and TRBJ1-3; 8 positions agree with TRBD1. CDR3 protein: CASSPTGAAGNTIYF. In DNA, the CDR3 is TGCGCCAGCAGCCCGACAGGGGCTGCTGGAAACACCATATATTTT.